The 29 T cell receptor beta chains given below trace back to one sample, sequenced in a study of T cells after posttransplantation cyclophosphamide. The data were produced by immunoSEQ multiplex PCR, yet TCRdb's version contains in-frame clones alone and is incomplete. Observed in the sample are roughly 40,000 clones, none of them singletons. Sequenced: PBMCs. The receptors originated from a woman aged 45-65 years in good health and a related stem cell transplant donor.

This clone has a count of ten or more. The V gene is TRBV6-1, the J gene TRBJ1-1; the match to TRBD1 covers 7 bases. Germline-derived CDR1 and CDR2 are MNHNS and SASEGT. The CDR3 has 15 amino acids. V dropped 6 bases and J dropped 0; count of bases not matched to a gene: 7. The CDR3 is CASSIQGTVNTEAFF. The CDR3 DNA is TGTGCCAGCAGCATACAAGGGACAGTGAACACTGAAGCTTTCTTT.

This clone was detected many times. The rearrangement joins TRBV6-1 to TRBJ2-1; 9 nucleotides line up with TRBD2. The CDR3 consists of 15 residues. Losses at the gene ends were 4 bases for V and 9 bases for J; bases not matched to a gene: 10. The germline CDR1 and CDR2 sequences are MNHNS and SASEGT. The CDR3, as DNA: TGTGCCAGCAGTGCCCCAGCGGGGGGCTATGGTGAGCAGTTCTTC. This encodes CASSAPAGGYGEQFF.

This clone showed up many times. This chain joins TRBV27 and TRBJ1-2; D remains ambiguous. This CDR3 is 17 amino acids long. The germline V and J ends were trimmed by 3 bases and 8 bases, with 25 bases remaining between them. The germline V gene has CDR1 MNHEY and CDR2 SMNVEV (reference sequence). The CDR3 DNA reads as TGTGCCAGCAGTTTTACCCTGAAAGACGGAGCCCCTAGAGGCTACACCTTC. It specifies CASSFTLKDGAPRGYTF.

This clone occurred many times. The CDR3 DNA reads as TGTGCCAGCAGTCCTCTAGCGGGGGGGCTCAATGAGCAGTTCTTC. Translation: CASSPLAGGLNEQFF. The rearrangement links TRBV6-5 to TRBJ2-1; 12 nucleotides match TRBD2. Unmatched junction bases numbered 5, after V lost 5 bases and J lost 6 bases. CDR1 and CDR2 (germline): MNHEY, SVGAGI. This CDR3 has 15 amino acids.

This clone was counted at least ten times. The chain links TRBV6-1 to TRBJ1-5; D remains unclear. Germline V CDR1 and CDR2: MNHNS, SASEGT. V was clipped by 4 bases and J by 6 bases, with 22 bases between them. The CDR3 consists of 17 residues. The CDR3 loop is CASSGPDLPRGRQPQHF. CDR3 nucleotides: TGTGCCAGCAGTGGGCCGGACCTCCCCCGCGGGCGTCAGCCCCAGCATTTT.

The table lists this clone with many counts. The chain combines TRBV28 with TRBJ2-3; 8 positions agree with TRBD2. Germline CDR1 reads MDHEN; CDR2 reads SYDVKM. This CDR3 spans 14 amino acids. The ends lost 3 bases at V and 4 bases at J; junction bases unmatched: 3. The CDR3 loop reads CASSLYSGADTQYF. The CDR3 DNA follows: TGTGCCAGCAGTTTGTATAGCGGGGCAGATACGCAGTATTTT.

Many counts were recorded for this clone. V is TRBV7-2 and J is TRBJ2-5, with 8 bases that match TRBD1. The ends lost 5 bases at V and 0 bases at J; junction bases unmatched: 8. The CDR3 sequence is 16 residues long. Germline assignment: CDR1 SGHTA and CDR2 FQGNSA. The chain's CDR3 is CASSPRDRMYQETQYF. The CDR3 DNA reads as TGTGCCAGCAGCCCCCGGGACAGGATGTACCAAGAGACCCAGTACTTC.

This clone was picked up many times. This sequence joins TRBV2 and TRBJ1-1; D gene uncertain. The CDR3 is 14 amino acids. Germline assignment: CDR1 SNHLY and CDR2 FYNNEI. Trimming pared 7 bases from V and 2 bases from J, leaving 14 bases between. This CDR3 reads CASMIKAGNTEAFF. CDR3 coding DNA: TGTGCCAGCATGATCAAAGCAGGCAACACTGAAGCTTTCTTT.

This clone has just a few counts. CDR3 nucleotides: TGTGCCAGCTCCTTGAGGGGGCCCACTAATGAAAAACTGTTTTTT. Residues: CASSLRGPTNEKLFF. The V gene is TRBV11-3, the J gene TRBJ1-4; 7 nucleotides line up with TRBD1. Trimming removed 8 bases from V and 2 bases from J; junction bases left unmatched: 8. Germline V gives CDR1 SGHNT, CDR2 YENEEA. The CDR3 sequence is 15 residues long.

A few counts support this clone. The V gene is TRBV27, the J gene TRBJ2-3; D may be TRBD1 (5 bases). CDR3 length: 15 residues. Trimming took off 6 bases at V and 4 bases at J, with 17 bases between the two ends. Germline lookup yields CDR1 MNHEY and CDR2 SMNVEV (reference sequence). In DNA form, the CDR3 reads TGTGCCAGCAGATACTTTAACAGGCGCCCAGATACGCAGTATTTT. Translation gives CASRYFNRRPDTQYF.

Ten or more counts support this clone. The CDR3 loop is CASSLGVGGEGRYEQFF. CDR3 in DNA: TGCGCCAGCAGCTTGGGAGTGGGCGGGGAGGGTCGTTATGAGCAGTTCTTC. The rearrangement uses TRBV5-1 and TRBJ2-1, with 7 bases that match TRBD2. The V gene's germline CDR1 is SGHRS and CDR2 YFSETQ. With V trimmed by 0 bases and J by 8 bases, 14 bases remained unmatched. The CDR3 sequence is 17 residues long.

This clone has ten or more counts. V gene TRBV5-4 combines with J gene TRBJ2-1; 9 nucleotides line up with TRBD1. Losses at the gene ends were 4 bases for V and 8 bases for J; bases not matched to a gene: 10. Germline V gives CDR1 SGHNT, CDR2 YYREEE (reference sequence). This CDR3 is built from 15 residues. The CDR3 loop is CASSPGQGLGDEQFF. The DNA of the CDR3 is TGTGCCAGCAGCCCGGGACAGGGTTTGGGAGATGAGCAGTTCTTC.

J is TRBJ1-3 and V is TRBV28; 8 bases line up with TRBD1. With 8 bases clipped from V and 0 bases from J, the junction kept 9 bases outside the gene matches. Germline V gives CDR1 MDHEN, CDR2 SYDVKM. This CDR3 contains 16 residues. CDR3 DNA: TGTGCCAGCGGTACAGGGGGATCGGGCTCTGGAAACACCATATATTTT. Amino acids: CASGTGGSGSGNTIYF.

This clone was seen repeatedly, ten times or more. V usage is TRBV28 and J usage is TRBJ2-4; 9 bases line up with TRBD2. Germline CDR1 reads MDHEN; CDR2 reads SYDVKM. The CDR3 totals 13 residues. The ends lost 2 bases at V and 7 bases at J; junction bases unmatched: 0. The CDR3 DNA is TGTGCCAGCAGTTTAGCGGGAGGGAACATTCAGTACTTC. It encodes CASSLAGGNIQYF.

This clone was found many times. The rearrangement joins TRBV28 to TRBJ2-7; 11 nucleotides line up with TRBD2. V lost 3 bases to trimming and J lost 1 base; unmatched junction nucleotides: 11. Germline CDR1 is MDHEN and CDR2 is SYDVKM. This CDR3 has 18 amino acids. CDR3 residues: CASSLRRDSGGASYEQYF. CDR3 in DNA: TGTGCCAGCAGTTTGAGGAGGGATAGCGGGGGGGCATCCTACGAGCAGTACTTC.

This clone was picked up many times. The genes are TRBV7-2 and TRBJ2-1; 10 nucleotides line up with TRBD2. Germline V gene sequence: CDR1 SGHTA, CDR2 FQGNSA. V lost 0 bases, J lost 5 bases, and 4 bases stayed unmatched. The CDR3 covers 16 residues. Here the CDR3 reads CASSLAAGGTHNEQFF. CDR3 nucleotide sequence: TGTGCCAGCAGCTTAGCAGCGGGGGGGACCCACAATGAGCAGTTCTTC.

The rearrangement uses TRBV15 and TRBJ2-5; D unresolved. The better agreement between TRBJ2-7 and the DNA end casts doubt on the J call. Germline lookup yields CDR1 LNHNV and CDR2 YYDKDF (reference sequence). The CDR3 runs 11 residues. CDR3 nucleotides: TGTGCCACCAGCAGCCCCTACGAGCAGTACTTC. It encodes CATSSPYEQYF.

This clone was detected ten times or more. The rearrangement joins TRBV5-8 to TRBJ1-1; D remains unclear. V lost 0 bases, J lost 0 bases, and 6 bases lay in between. There are 14 residues in the CDR3. CDR1 is SGHTS, CDR2 YDEGEE, per germline. The CDR3 is CASSLGSLNTEAFF. CDR3 nucleotide sequence: TGTGCCAGCAGCTTGGGTAGCCTGAACACTGAAGCTTTCTTT.

This clone was picked up many times. The chain has TRBV18 and TRBJ2-7, with D perhaps TRBD1 (6 bases). Germline CDR1 reads KGHSH; CDR2 reads LQKENI. The CDR3 has 13 amino acids. Trimming removed 3 bases at V and 2 bases at J, with 8 bases between. Here the CDR3 DNA reads TGTGCCAGCTCACCGGGACAAACCTACGAGCAGTACTTC. Protein product: CASSPGQTYEQYF.

This clone occurred many times. CDR3 amino acids: CASSRLSGRVKLFF. The CDR3 DNA reads TGTGCCAGCAGCCGACTTTCGGGCAGGGTGAAGCTGTTTTTT. The rearrangement joins TRBV7-9 to TRBJ2-2; D may be TRBD1 (5 bases). V dropped 5 bases and J dropped 12 bases, with 19 bases sitting between them. Per germline, CDR1 SEHNR and CDR2 FQNEAQ (reference sequence). This CDR3 contains 14 residues.

This clone has ten or more counts. The rearrangement uses TRBV19 and TRBJ2-3; 9 nucleotides match TRBD2. Germline V gene lookup returns CDR1 LNHDA and CDR2 SQIVND (reference sequence). V gave up 4 bases and J gave up 6 bases; unmatched junction bases: 17. The CDR3 runs to 18 residues. The CDR3 sequence is CASSTDPDGSGGRDTQYF. In nucleotides, the CDR3 is TGTGCCAGTAGTACCGACCCGGATGGTAGCGGGGGCAGGGATACGCAGTATTTT.

This clone was counted at least ten times. V gene TRBV19 combines with J gene TRBJ2-3, with 7 bases fitting TRBD2. The CDR3 sequence is 14 residues long. The V and J ends lost 11 bases and 2 bases, in that order; junction bases with no gene match: 10. Germline assignment: CDR1 LNHDA and CDR2 SQIVND (reference sequence). Here the CDR3 reads CASTPGTNTDTQYF. DNA for the CDR3: TGTGCCTCCACGCCGGGGACTAACACAGATACGCAGTATTTT.

This clone was picked up many times. The CDR3 region has the DNA TGTGCCAGCAGTTCGACAGGTAGCAATCAGCCCCAGCATTTT. Translating gives CASSSTGSNQPQHF. The chain uses TRBV28 and TRBJ1-5, with D possibly TRBD1 on 6 matching bases. The CDR3 is 14 amino acids. The V gene lost 4 bases and the J gene lost 0 bases, with 7 bases spanning the gap. The germline V gene has CDR1 MDHEN and CDR2 SYDVKM.

This clone occurred many times. The CDR3 is CASSITAGVNYGYTF. In DNA, the CDR3 is TGTGCCAGTAGTATAACTGCAGGGGTTAACTATGGCTACACCTTC. The chain couples TRBV19 to TRBJ1-2; possibly TRBD1 for D (6 bases). The germline V and J ends were trimmed by 2 bases and 1 base, with 11 bases remaining between them. CDR3 size: 15 residues. Germline lookup yields CDR1 LNHDA and CDR2 SQIVND (reference sequence).

This clone was counted many times. The V and J genes are TRBV28 and TRBJ1-5; no definite D call. The CDR3 totals 17 residues. Germline V CDR1 and CDR2: MDHEN, SYDVKM. V lost 6 bases to trimming and J lost 4 bases, with 22 bases between them. CDR3: CASRLAGRHQGNQPQHF. CDR3 sequence (DNA): TGTGCCAGCAGACTGGCCGGCAGACATCAAGGTAATCAGCCCCAGCATTTT.

This clone came up many times. The V call is TRBV7-6, the J call TRBJ2-5; D gene uncertain. Germline loops: CDR1 SGHVS, CDR2 FNYEAQ. The CDR3 sequence is 12 residues long. V gave up 1 base and J gave up 6 bases, with 6 bases separating them. The CDR3 sequence: CASSLEEQTQYF. CDR3 nucleotides: TGTGCCAGCAGCTTAGAGGAGCAGACCCAGTACTTC.

This clone occurred many times. The rearrangement uses TRBV19 and TRBJ1-2; 10 nucleotides agree with TRBD1. Germline assignment: CDR1 LNHDA and CDR2 SQIVND (reference sequence). The length of the CDR3 is 17 residues. J gave up 1 base and V 5 bases, and 10 bases lay outside the gene matches. This CDR3 is CASSDDRGPWSNYGYTF. The CDR3 DNA follows: TGTGCCAGTAGTGACGACAGGGGGCCCTGGAGTAACTATGGCTACACCTTC.

This clone was observed many times. This chain links TRBV13 with TRBJ2-3; maybe TRBD2 (6 bases). The germline V and J ends were trimmed by 5 bases and 4 bases, with 25 bases remaining between them. Germline CDR1 and CDR2: PRHDT and FYEKMQ (reference sequence). This CDR3 comprises 18 residues. This CDR3 is CASSATRDSWRVADTQYF. Here the CDR3 DNA reads TGTGCCAGCAGCGCGACCAGGGACTCCTGGAGGGTGGCAGATACGCAGTATTTT.

The table lists this clone with many counts. The chain employs TRBV7-2 and TRBJ1-1; D might be TRBD1 (6 bases). V lost 3 bases and J 10 bases, leaving 18 bases between the germline ends. Looked up from germline, CDR1 is SGHTA and CDR2 is FQGNSA. This CDR3 contains 14 residues. The CDR3 loop is CASSFQGAGGRAFF. The CDR3 nucleotides read TGTGCCAGCAGCTTTCAAGGCGCCGGGGGGCGAGCTTTCTTT.